This is a list of T cell receptor beta chains from one sample in a study of Ad26.COV2.S vaccination and SARS-CoV-2 variants. The repertoire was sequenced with immunoSEQ multiplex PCR; TCRdb's copy has only in-frame clones and lacks some. The repertoire has about 480,000 clones, roughly nine tenths of them found once; the top ten carry over 10%. The sample was peripheral blood, taken in a trial of Ad26.COV2.S vaccine versus placebo. The receptors stem from a person aged 18 to 59 who received the Ad26.COV2.S COVID-19 vaccine or a placebo. Both conserved end residues are part of each CDR3. D genes are given only for firm matches. Only part of the rows carry a size: once, few, many, or a class if the clone is expanded.

many	TRBV14	-	TRBJ2-7	TGTGCCAGCAGCCCTCGGGACGGCTCCTACGAGCAGTACTTC	CASSPRDGSYEQYF
-	TRBV7-2	-	TRBJ2-7	TGTGCCAGCAGCTTAGTGCTAGCTTACGAGCAGTACTTC	CASSLVLAYEQYF
once	TRBV6-1	-	TRBJ1-6	TGTGCCAGCAGTGAGGCCTACTCCTATAATTCACCCCTCCACTTT	CASSEAYSYNSPLHF
once	TRBV6-2/TRBV6-3	-	TRBJ1-1	TGTGCCAGCAGTACCCCCGAAACAGCAGGCGGGAGGTTCTTT	CASSTPETAGGRFF
-	TRBV7-2	TRBD2	TRBJ2-1	TGTGCCAGCAGCTCGTGGTCTAGCGGTAGCTCCTACAATGAGCAGTTCTTC	CASSSWSSGSSYNEQFF
-	TRBV30	-	TRBJ2-5	TGTGGGGTCGGGCACAGTGGGTCGGAGACCCAGTACTTC	CGVGHSGSETQYF
-	TRBV28	-	TRBJ1-6	TGTGCCAGCAGCCTCGGGGGAGAACATTCACCCCTCCACTTT	CASSLGGEHSPLHF
-	TRBV5-1	-	TRBJ2-1	TGCGCCAGCAGCTTCGGCCTAGCGAATTACAATGAGCAGTTCTTC	CASSFGLANYNEQFF
few	TRBV19	-	TRBJ1-1	TGTGCCAGTAGTATAGCAAACGCCAGGGAAGCTTTCTTT	CASSIANAREAFF
-	TRBV7-2	-	TRBJ1-5	TGTGCCAGCAGTCCCGAGGGGAATAGCAATCAGCCCCAGCATTTT	CASSPEGNSNQPQHF
-	TRBV6-5	TRBD1	TRBJ1-1	TGTGCCAGCAGTTACGGGACAGGTAACACTGAAGCTTTCTTT	CASSYGTGNTEAFF
-	TRBV21-1	-	TRBJ2-1	TGTGCCAGCAGCAAAGTTGGGTACTTCTACAATGAGCAGTTCTTC	CASSKVGYFYNEQFF
-	TRBV4-1	TRBD2	TRBJ2-2	TGCGCCAGCAGCCGACTAGCGGACTCCACCGGGGAGCTGTTTTTT	CASSRLADSTGELFF
-	TRBV24-1	TRBD1	TRBJ2-1	TGTGCCACCAGTGACTCCGGGACAGGTAAATACAATGAGCAGTTCTTC	CATSDSGTGKYNEQFF
-	TRBV15	-	TRBJ2-2	TGTGCCACCAGCCGGCAGGGAGAGAACACCGGGGAGCTGTTTTTT	CATSRQGENTGELFF
-	TRBV7-2	TRBD2	TRBJ2-5	TGTGCCAGCAGCCCGTTAGCGGGAAAAGAGACCCAGTACTTC	CASSPLAGKETQYF
-	TRBV20-1	-	TRBJ1-6	TGCAGTGCTAGTGTGTCGGGAGATAATTCACCCCTCCACTTT	CSASVSGDNSPLHF
-	TRBV9	-	TRBJ2-6	TGTGCCAGCAGCGTAGCCTCTGGGGCCAACGTCCTGACTTTC	CASSVASGANVLTF
-	TRBV2	TRBD2	TRBJ2-2	TGTGCCAGCAGTGTTCGGCGGGAGATCGGGGAGCTGTTTTTT	CASSVRREIGELFF
-	TRBV7-3	TRBD2	TRBJ2-1	TGTGCCAGCAGCTTGTTAGCGGGGGGCTACAATGAGCAGTTCTTC	CASSLLAGGYNEQFF
-	TRBV27	TRBD1	TRBJ2-7	TGTGCCAGCTCCGACCGGGACAGCCTCTCCTACGAGCAGTACTTC	CASSDRDSLSYEQYF
-	TRBV9	-	TRBJ2-7	TGTGCCAGCACCTCGGACAGCCGGCCCTACGAGCAGTACTTC	CASTSDSRPYEQYF
-	TRBV14	-	TRBJ2-3	TGTGCCAGCAGCCAAGATCTGCTCGGTGGGGCCACAGATACGCAGTATTTT	CASSQDLLGGATDTQYF
-	TRBV5-6	TRBD1	TRBJ1-5	TGTGCCAGCGGGTTTGCGGGACAGAGGGATCAGCCCCAGCATTTT	CASGFAGQRDQPQHF
-	TRBV6-5	-	TRBJ1-1	TGTGCCAGCACGATCACCGGGGGGAAGGCTGAAGCTTTCTTT	CASTITGGKAEAFF